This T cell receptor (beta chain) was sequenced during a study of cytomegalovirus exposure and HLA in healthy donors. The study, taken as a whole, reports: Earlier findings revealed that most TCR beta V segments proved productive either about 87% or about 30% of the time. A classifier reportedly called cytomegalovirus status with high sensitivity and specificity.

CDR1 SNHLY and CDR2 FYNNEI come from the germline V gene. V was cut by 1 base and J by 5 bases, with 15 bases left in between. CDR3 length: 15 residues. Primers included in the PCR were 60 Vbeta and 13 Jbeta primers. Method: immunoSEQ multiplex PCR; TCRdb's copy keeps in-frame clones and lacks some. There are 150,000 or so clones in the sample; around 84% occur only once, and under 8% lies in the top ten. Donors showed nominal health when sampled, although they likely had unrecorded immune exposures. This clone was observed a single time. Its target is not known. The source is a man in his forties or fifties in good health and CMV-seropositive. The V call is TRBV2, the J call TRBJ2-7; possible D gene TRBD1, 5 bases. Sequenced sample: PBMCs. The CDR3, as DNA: TGTGCCAGCAGTGAAGAAGGGTCTAAGGGGAACGAGCAGTACTTC. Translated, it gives CASSEEGSKGNEQYF.